The next 29 T cell receptor beta chains were all read from a single sample in a study of T cell repertoires in breast cancer. Paired alpha-beta TCRs of CD8+ T cells were analyzed by expanded emulsion RT-PCR. A second nested PCR with blocking oligonucleotides suppressed unpaired genes. TCRdb redid the calling of the emulsion pairing reads with MiXCR, one entry per CDR3 protein. The data contain about 40,000 distinct CDR3 sequences, about 48% of them singletons. Material for sequencing was CD8+ T cells. Receptors were obtained from a pool of human donors with breast cancer or a healthy control (not recorded which).

This chain uses TRBV30 with TRBJ2-5, with a possible D match to TRBD1 (5 bases). CDR1 and CDR2 (germline): GTSNPN, SVGIG (reference sequence). This CDR3 has 13 residues. V lost 3 bases to trimming and J lost 0 bases, with 8 bases between them. The CDR3 protein is CAWSAGYQETQYF. CDR3 in DNA: TGTGCCTGGAGCGCAGGGTACCAAGAGACCCAGTACTTC. Variable domain in full (rest from reference TRBV30 and TRBJ2-5): SQTIHQWPATLVQPVGSPLSLECTVEGTSNPNLYWYRQAAGRGLQLLFYSVGIGQISSEVPQNLSASRPQDRQFILSSKKLLLSDSGFYLCAWSAGYQETQYFGPGTRLLVL.

This clonotype was seen repeatedly, ten times or more. The chain couples TRBV27 to TRBJ2-5; D gene ambiguous. The CDR3 length is 11 residues. V was pared by 6 bases and J by 7 bases, with 9 bases between. Germline CDR1 and CDR2: MNHEY and SMNVEV (reference sequence). The CDR3 loop is CASSDIRTQYF. CDR3 bases: TGTGCCAGCAGCGACATAAGGACCCAGTACTTC.

Notes on this clonotype: A much larger clone sits a single nucleotide away, making a read error possible. The gene calls are TRBV27 and TRBJ2-5; 9 nucleotides line up with TRBD2. The CDR3 has 14 residues. Germline values: CDR1 MNHEY, CDR2 SMNVEV (reference sequence). The CDR3, as DNA: TGTGCCAGCAAGGGCGGGGGGGCACTGGAGACCCAGTGCTTC. Translated: CASKGGGALETQCF.

This clonotype appeared a single time. Compared with germline, one end of the junction differs, possibly owing to a read error. The chain is built from TRBV18 and TRBJ2-3; D is uncertain. The CDR3 contains 15 residues. CDR1 is KGHSH and CDR2 is LQKENI in the germline V gene. CDR3 region: CASSPPSSATNTQYF. CDR3 in DNA: TGTGCCAGCTCACCACCCAGCTCGGCCACAAATACGCAGTATTTT.

About this clonotype itself: This may stem from a read error, because a much larger clone lies one nucleotide away. The V and J genes are TRBV28 and TRBJ1-1, with 8 bases that match TRBD1. CDR1 and CDR2 from the germline V gene are MDHEN and SYDVKM. CDR3 length: 14 amino acids. CDR3 loop: CASSLGQGGTEASF. CDR3 sequence (DNA): TGTGCCAGCAGTTTAGGACAGGGTGGCACTGAAGCTTCCTTT.

This clonotype was observed at least ten times. The genes are TRBV6-2 or TRBV6-3 and TRBJ2-5; the match to TRBD2 covers 10 bases. The CDR3 contains 15 residues. The V segment lost 8 bases and the J segment 3 bases; nucleotides outside the gene matches: 9. Germline-derived CDR1 and CDR2 are MNHEY and SVGEGT. The CDR3 region is CASELPGLAKETQYF. In nucleotides, the CDR3 is TGTGCCAGCGAACTGCCGGGACTAGCGAAAGAGACCCAGTACTTC.

The genes are TRBV30 and TRBJ2-5; D tentatively fits TRBD1 or TRBD2 (5 bases each). V shed 0 bases and J shed 7 bases, with 15 bases lying between them. Germline V lookup: CDR1 GTSNPN, CDR2 SVGIG (reference sequence). This CDR3 contains 14 residues. The CDR3 sequence is CAWSVKGASGTQYF. Written as DNA, the CDR3 is TGTGCCTGGAGTGTGAAAGGGGCGAGCGGGACCCAGTACTTC.

This clonotype came up many times. The V and J genes are TRBV28 and TRBJ2-1; D may match TRBD1 or TRBD2 (6 bases each). Germline values: CDR1 MDHEN, CDR2 SYDVKM. CDR3 length: 16 residues. V gave up 6 bases and J gave up 3 bases, with 18 bases separating them. DNA for the CDR3: TGTGCCAGCAGCCCCCTGACCGGGGGCCTCTACAATGAGCAGTTCTTC. Its protein product is CASSPLTGGLYNEQFF.

This clonotype was picked up a small number of times. The chain carries TRBV10-3 and TRBJ1-1, with 7 bases fitting TRBD1. J gave up 1 base and V 6 bases, and 2 bases lay outside the gene matches. Germline CDR1 ENHRY, CDR2 SYGVKD. The CDR3 contains 13 residues. The DNA for the CDR3 is TGTGCCATCAGGGGGACAGAGAACACTGAAGCTTTCTTT. This sequence encodes CAIRGTENTEAFF.

In regard to this clonotype: This may stem from a read error, because a much larger clone lies one nucleotide away. This chain joins TRBV6-1 and TRBJ2-7, with D unresolved. The CDR3 is made up of 13 amino acids. Germline assignment: CDR1 MNHNS and CDR2 SASEGT. The CDR3 nucleotides read TGTGCCGGCAGTAAGACTCGAGACTACGAGCAGTACTTC. It codes for CAGSKTRDYEQYF.

This clonotype has only a few counts. This chain connects TRBV7-2 to TRBJ2-1; 9 bases are a match to TRBD2. The trim removed 5 bases at V and 2 bases at J, leaving 4 bases unmatched. This CDR3 has 15 amino acids. CDR1 and CDR2 from the germline V gene are SGHTA and FQGNSA. The CDR3 loop reads CASSRSSGTYNEQFF. The CDR3 DNA reads TGTGCCAGCAGCCGGTCTAGCGGGACCTACAATGAGCAGTTCTTC.

The chain has TRBV24-1 and TRBJ1-2, with D tentatively TRBD1 (6 bases). The CDR3 totals 19 residues. Germline V gene data show CDR1 as KGHDR and CDR2 as SFDVKD. Trimming left V 12 bases short and J 4 bases short, with 35 bases between. This CDR3 is CAPVHVGGAIKKVGYGYTF. The DNA for the CDR3 is TGTGCCCCGGTACACGTGGGGGGCGCAATCAAGAAAGTTGGCTATGGCTACACCTTC.

V usage is TRBV7-3 and J usage is TRBJ2-1; 7 nucleotides align to TRBD2. This CDR3 has 14 residues. Germline V lookup: CDR1 SGHTA, CDR2 FQGTGA. Trimming cost V 4 bases and J 8 bases; bases outside gene matches: 8. The CDR3 reads CASSSVPGGDEQFF. CDR3 DNA sequence: TGTGCCAGCAGCTCAGTCCCGGGAGGAGATGAGCAGTTCTTC.

In the case of this clonotype: The junction departs from the called germline gene at one end, perhaps through a read error. The chain uses TRBV7-7 and TRBJ2-5; D remains unclear. Germline values: CDR1 SSHAT, CDR2 FNYEAQ (reference sequence). The CDR3 runs to 13 residues. The CDR3 reads CASSLDRAETQYF. CDR3 in DNA: TGTGCTAGCAGCTTAGATAGGGCGGAGACCCAGTACTTC.

V gene TRBV27 combines with J gene TRBJ2-5; 10 bases line up with TRBD2. This CDR3 has 15 amino acids. From germline, CDR1 is MNHEY and CDR2 SMNVEV (reference sequence). V trimming: 9 bases; J trimming: 4 bases; junction bases outside the gene matches: 11. CDR3 DNA: TGTGCCAGTCAGACGCTAGCGGGAGCGGCAGAGACCCAGTACTTC. Translation: CASQTLAGAAETQYF.

The sample holds a few counts of this clonotype. The chain uses TRBV6-1 and TRBJ1-2; a weak D match, TRBD1 (5 bases). Deletions cut 6 bases from V and 8 bases from J, with 16 bases between. Germline V CDR1 and CDR2: MNHNS, SASEGT. The CDR3 spans 13 residues. The DNA of the CDR3 is TGTGCCAGCAGGCAGGGCGTCTTGGGGGGCTACACCTTC. Amino acid sequence: CASRQGVLGGYTF.

This clonotype was seen a few times. The chain combines TRBV4-1 with TRBJ1-4, with D perhaps matching TRBD1 (5 bases). CDR1 and CDR2 from the germline V gene are MGHRA and YSYEKL. CDR3 size: 16 residues. V lost 5 bases and J 6 bases, leaving 19 bases between the germline ends. CDR3 DNA sequence: TGCGCCAGCAGCTCGGGACCGGGAGAGTATCATGAAAAACTGTTTTTT. Its translation: CASSSGPGEYHEKLFF.

This clonotype was counted a few times. The chain joins TRBV25-1 to TRBJ2-3; D is uncertain. In germline, CDR1 is MGHDK, CDR2 SYGVNS. V gave up 4 bases and J gave up 6 bases, with 11 bases separating them. The CDR3 is 13 residues long. In nucleotides, the CDR3 is TGTGCCAGCAGTGGAGAAAACTACGATACGCAGTATTTT. Amino acids: CASSGENYDTQYF.

In regard to this clonotype: Compared with germline, one end of the junction differs, possibly owing to a read error. This chain joins TRBV28 and TRBJ2-7; D may be TRBD2 (5 bases). The CDR3 covers 14 residues. Germline assignment: CDR1 MDHEN and CDR2 SYDVKM. The CDR3 DNA reads TGTACCAGCAGTTTAGTGGGGAGCTCCTACGAGCAGTACTTC. Translated: CTSSLVGSSYEQYF.

This rearrangement joins TRBV7-2 to TRBJ1-2; tentative D call: TRBD1 (6 bases). V lost 5 bases to trimming and J lost 2 bases, with 12 bases between them. Germline V lookup: CDR1 SGHTA, CDR2 FQGNSA. This CDR3 has 14 amino acids. CDR3 in DNA: TGTGCCAGCAGCGACTATACAGGGAACTATGGCTACACCTTC. Translated, it gives CASSDYTGNYGYTF.

This clonotype was seen ten or more times. The chain has TRBV27 and TRBJ1-1; 9 bases are a match to TRBD1. From germline, CDR1 is MNHEY and CDR2 SMNVEV (reference sequence). V lost 4 bases and J lost 4; bases outside the gene matches: 7. The CDR3 is 15 residues long. In nucleotides, the CDR3 is TGTGCCAGCAGTTGGGGGGACAGGGAGGTCACTGAAGCTTTCTTT. Translated, it gives CASSWGDREVTEAFF.

As for this clonotype: A junction end diverges from the germline sequence, so it may reflect a read error. The chain employs TRBV6-4 and TRBJ2-3; D may be TRBD2 (6 bases). The CDR3 totals 16 residues. CDR1 is MRHNA, CDR2 SNTAGT, per germline. In nucleotides, the CDR3 is TGTGCCAGCAGTGAGTCAGGACTAACGGGAGCGGATAAGCAGTATTTT. Protein product: CASSESGLTGADKQYF.

This clonotype has only a few counts. This chain joins TRBV6-4 and TRBJ2-1; TRBD2 aligns across 7 bases. The V and J ends lost 4 bases and 7 bases, in that order; junction bases with no gene match: 13. This CDR3 spans 16 amino acids. The germline gives CDR1 MRHNA, CDR2 SNTAGT. The chain's CDR3 is CASSVGVSGELNEQFF. The CDR3 bases are TGTGCCAGCAGTGTGGGGGTGAGCGGGGAATTAAATGAGCAGTTCTTC.

This clonotype was seen more than once but under ten times. This sequence joins TRBV18 and TRBJ1-5, with D uncertain. CDR1 is KGHSH, CDR2 LQKENI, per germline. Trimming took 1 base from V and 5 from J, leaving 12 bases between them. The CDR3 contains 15 residues. The CDR3 region is CASSPQRTVDQPQHF. CDR3 sequence (DNA): TGTGCCAGCTCACCACAAAGAACAGTGGATCAGCCCCAGCATTTT.

The CDR3 sequence is CASSVGVVADTQYF. CDR3 DNA sequence: TGTGCCAGCAGCGTAGGGGTGGTAGCAGATACGCAGTATTTT. V and J are TRBV9 and TRBJ2-3, with D unclear. Germline V gene data show CDR1 as SGDLS and CDR2 as YYNGEE. The CDR3 contains 14 residues. V dropped 0 bases and J dropped 4 bases, with 9 bases sitting between them. The full variable domain, completed using reference TRBV9 and TRBJ2-3, is DSGVTQTPKHLITATGQRVTLRCSPRSGDLSVYWYQQSLDQGLQFLIQYYNGEERAKGNILERFSAQQFPDLHSELNLSSLELGDSALYFCASSVGVVADTQYFGPGTRLTVL.

This clonotype has a handful of counts. The genes are TRBV7-3 and TRBJ2-7, with TRBD2 matching over 9 bases. The CDR3 has 11 amino acids. Trimming at V came to 5 bases and at J to 9 bases, leaving 2 bases not matched to a gene. Germline CDR1 is SGHTA and CDR2 is FQGTGA. DNA for the CDR3: TGTGCCAGCAGCGGCGGGAGGGCGCAGTACTTC. Residues: CASSGGRAQYF.

This chain uses TRBV5-4 with TRBJ1-2, with 7 bases matching TRBD1. The germline gives CDR1 SGHNT, CDR2 YYREEE (reference sequence). J was trimmed by 8 bases and V by 0 bases; bases with no gene match: 10. This CDR3 has 15 amino acids. CDR3 coding DNA: TGTGCCAGCAGCTTGGGGGACAGACCTCTTGTGGGCTACACCTTC. Encoded protein: CASSLGDRPLVGYTF.

This clonotype was seen a handful of times. This sequence joins TRBV2 and TRBJ2-1; the match to TRBD1 covers 11 bases. CDR1 is SNHLY, CDR2 FYNNEI, per germline. The J segment lost 11 bases and the V segment lost 6 bases, leaving 6 bases of the junction unmatched. CDR3 length: 13 amino acids. The CDR3 coding sequence is TGTGCCAGCAGCGGGACAGGGGGTTGGAAGCAGTTCTTC. Translated: CASSGTGGWKQFF.

The gene calls are TRBV4-1 and TRBJ2-1, with D perhaps TRBD1 (6 bases). Trimming removed 4 bases from V and 5 bases from J, with 18 bases in between. The CDR3 is 16 residues long. Germline values: CDR1 MGHRA, CDR2 YSYEKL. The CDR3 DNA is TGCGCCAGCAGCCCTGTAGTTGGGACACTCGACAATGAGCAGTTCTTC. Its translation: CASSPVVGTLDNEQFF.